The rows below give T cell receptor beta chains drawn from one sample of a study of pediatric ulcerative colitis. Assay used: immunoSEQ multiplex PCR; TCRdb lists only in-frame clones, some missing. In the table there are about 16,000 clones, over 70% of which are singletons. The sequenced material came from gut tissue. The receptor set was obtained from a boy aged 5-17 years who was a control in a study of pediatric ulcerative colitis. Each CDR3 is given with its conserved first and last residue. D genes are given only for firm matches. Not every row has a clone size; where given, it reads once, few, many or a size class.

>TRBD1|TRBV27|TRBJ1-4|once
TGTGCCAGCAGTTTATCCCCTTACAGGGGGCTGAATGAAAAACTGTTTTTT
CASSLSPYRGLNEKLFF
>.|TRBV5-1|TRBJ2-7|.
TGCGCCAGCAGCGGGGACGGTGGCATTCTCGAGCAGTACTTC
CASSGDGGILEQYF
>TRBD1|TRBV7-2|TRBJ1-6|.
TGTGCCAGCAGCCCCATAGACAGGGATAATTCACCCCTCCACTTT
CASSPIDRDNSPLHF
>TRBD2|TRBV5-6|TRBJ2-3|.
TGTGCCAGCAGCTTGGGACTAGCATTTGGAGATACGCAGTATTTT
CASSLGLAFGDTQYF
>.|TRBV27|TRBJ2-2|.
TGTGCCAGCAGCCGATATAACACCGGGGAGCTGTTTTTT
CASSRYNTGELFF
>.|TRBV5-1|TRBJ2-7|.
TGCGCCAGCAGCCCGCAGGGGTCCTACGAGCAGTACTTC
CASSPQGSYEQYF
>.|TRBV5-6|TRBJ2-2|.
TGTGCCAGCAGCTTGGTGGGGTCTGTGAACACCGGGGAGCTGTTTTTT
CASSLVGSVNTGELFF
>.|TRBV19|TRBJ1-6|.
TGTGCCAGTAGATGGAGCGGCCTGGCGGAGGCGGATTCGGGGTCACCCCTCCACTTT
CASRWSGLAEADSGSPLHF
>.|TRBV18|TRBJ1-4|.
TGTGCCAGCTCACTTGGGCCCGATGAAAAACTGTTTTTT
CASSLGPDEKLFF
>.|TRBV4-1|TRBJ2-7|.
TGCGCCAGCAGCTCTAGGTACGAGCAGTACTTC
CASSSRYEQYF
>TRBD1|TRBV7-2|TRBJ2-5|few
TGTGCCAGCAGCAACTACAGGGGGCGGGAAGAGACCCAGTACTTC
CASSNYRGREETQYF
>TRBD1|TRBV4-1|TRBJ2-2|.
TGCGCCAGCAGCCAAGGACTCTCAGGGGGCAACACCGGGGAGCTGTTTTTT
CASSQGLSGGNTGELFF
>TRBD1|TRBV5-1|TRBJ1-2|.
TGCGCCAGCAGCTTGGGAGGACAGGGACAGTTCGGCTACACCTTC
CASSLGGQGQFGYTF
>.|TRBV6-6|TRBJ1-2|.
TGTGCCAGCAGCGCTACCACGGACCCTTTCTATGGCTACACCTTC
CASSATTDPFYGYTF
>.|TRBV15|TRBJ1-1|.
TGTGCCACCAGCAGAGATTGGCAGGGGATCGGGGCTTTCTTT
CATSRDWQGIGAFF
>.|TRBV6-1|TRBJ1-2|.
TGTGCCAGCAGTGTCAACCGCGCACCTCAAAACTATGGCTACACCTTC
CASSVNRAPQNYGYTF
>.|TRBV10-1|TRBJ2-5|.
TGCGCCAGCAGTGAGTCGTGGGCGGTCCACAAAGAGACCCAGTACTTC
CASSESWAVHKETQYF
>.|TRBV6-6|TRBJ2-3|.
TGTGCCAGCAGTCTAGCACTCGATACGCAGTATTTT
CASSLALDTQYF
>TRBD2|TRBV5-6|TRBJ2-3|.
TGTGCCAGCAGCCCAGCGGGACTAGCGGGAGTTAGCACAGATACGCAGTATTTT
CASSPAGLAGVSTDTQYF
>TRBD1|TRBV5-1|TRBJ2-7|.
TGCGCCAGCAGCTTGGAGGGGGACAGGGGCATAGACGAGCAGTACTTC
CASSLEGDRGIDEQYF
>.|TRBV15|TRBJ1-4|.
TGTGCCACCAGCAGAGACCGCTTTGAAAAACTGTTTTTT
CATSRDRFEKLFF
>.|TRBV7-3|TRBJ2-7|.
TGTGCCAGCAGCCAATGGACGGCTCCCTACGAGCAGTACTTC
CASSQWTAPYEQYF
>TRBD2|TRBV19|TRBJ2-2|.
TGTGCCAGTAGTACCACGCGGGGGGGCCTGGCCGGGGAGCTGTTTTTT
CASSTTRGGLAGELFF
>.|TRBV7-9|TRBJ2-7|.
TGTGCCAGCAGCTTACAGGGTCGAAGCTTGGAGCAGTACTTC
CASSLQGRSLEQYF
>TRBD2|TRBV5-1|TRBJ2-3|few
TGCGCCAGCAGCAAACCGGGACTAGGCACAGATACGCAGTATTTT
CASSKPGLGTDTQYF
>.|TRBV27|TRBJ2-3|.
TGTGCCAGCAGTTACACCGCCGGGACGCAGTATTTT
CASSYTAGTQYF
>.|TRBV4-2|TRBJ2-1|.
TGTGCCAGCAGCCAACCAGATAGGACTTTGAATGAGCAGTTCTTC
CASSQPDRTLNEQFF
>.|TRBV7-9|TRBJ2-7|few
TGTGCCAGCAGCATCCCGGGGGCCCCCTACGAGCAGTACTTC
CASSIPGAPYEQYF
>.|TRBV10-3|TRBJ2-7|.
TGTGCCATCAGTGGGGACAACGAAGAGCAGTACTTC
CAISGDNEEQYF
>.|TRBV7-3|TRBJ2-1|once
TGTGCCAGCAGCTTAGGCTCGGCGGGAAGGGAGCAGTTCTTC
CASSLGSAGREQFF
>.|TRBV2|TRBJ1-1|.
TGTGCCAGCAGTACTCAGAGGAACACTGAAGCTTTCTTT
CASSTQRNTEAFF
>TRBD1|TRBV18|TRBJ1-1|.
TGTGCCAGCTCACCCGCGTCTTTGGGACAGGGAATGAACACTGAAGCTTTCTTT
CASSPASLGQGMNTEAFF
>TRBD1|TRBV6-6|TRBJ2-3|once
TGTGCCAGCAGTTTGGGACAGGACACAGATACGCAGTATTTT
CASSLGQDTDTQYF
>.|TRBV6-1|TRBJ1-1|.
TGTGCCAGCAGTGAACGGGAAAACACTGAAGCTTTCTTT
CASSERENTEAFF
>.|TRBV23-1|TRBJ2-5|.
TGCGCCAGCAGTCAGACAGAAGAGACCCAGTACTTC
CASSQTEETQYF
>.|TRBV7-2|TRBJ1-1|.
TGTGCCAGCGAAACACCAGGGGTTCGATCCCCTGAAGCTTTCTTT
CASETPGVRSPEAFF
>.|TRBV2|TRBJ1-3|.
TGTGCCAGCAGTCCTATTCTGGGGGCCAGCGGAAACACCATATATTTT
CASSPILGASGNTIYF
>TRBD2|TRBV25-1|TRBJ2-1|.
TGTGCCAGCAGTGGAGCGGGAGGACGGAATGAGCAGTTCTTC
CASSGAGGRNEQFF
>.|TRBV6-1|TRBJ1-4|.
TGTGCCAGCAAGTCAGGCGGACAATCAGAAAAACTGTTTTTT
CASKSGGQSEKLFF
>TRBD1|TRBV6-5|TRBJ2-7|.
TGTGCCAGCAGTCCCACGGGGACAGTCCACGAGCAGTACTTC
CASSPTGTVHEQYF
>TRBD2|TRBV7-9|TRBJ2-3|few
TGTGCCAGCAGCTTAACTAGCGGGGGTACCACAGATACGCAGTATTTT
CASSLTSGGTTDTQYF
>TRBD1|TRBV6-1|TRBJ1-1|once
TGTGCCAGCAGTGAAACGGCAGGGGGCGGTGGAAAAACTGAAGCTTTCTTT
CASSETAGGGGKTEAFF
>TRBD1|TRBV5-1|TRBJ2-3|.
TGCGCCAGCAGCTCCGGACAGGGCGAAACCTACACAGATACGCAGTATTTT
CASSSGQGETYTDTQYF
>.|TRBV6-1|TRBJ2-7|.
TGTGCCAGCAATGAGGCAGGGGAAGACGAGCAGTACTTC
CASNEAGEDEQYF
>.|TRBV9|TRBJ1-2|.
TGTGCCAGCAGCGATCAGAGGGGCTCTAACTATGGCTACACCTTC
CASSDQRGSNYGYTF
>TRBD1|TRBV18|TRBJ1-4|.
TGTGCCAGCTCACGATCCAGGGGGGGAGATGAAAAACTGTTTTTT
CASSRSRGGDEKLFF
>.|TRBV9|TRBJ2-1|.
TGTGCCAGCATCTACCCGATGGCGAGATCTCTCCCCAAAGAGCAGTTCTTC
CASIYPMARSLPKEQFF
>.|TRBV19|TRBJ1-5|.
TGTGCCAGTAGTATAGGGCAGGGTCTCAACCAGCCCCAGCATTTT
CASSIGQGLNQPQHF
>.|TRBV7-9|TRBJ1-1|.
TGTGCCAGCAGCTTGGAAGAGGGCACTGAAGCTTTCTTT
CASSLEEGTEAFF
>TRBD2|TRBV12-5|TRBJ2-1|.
TGTGCTAGTGGTCCTGGACTAGCGGTCTACAATGAGCAGTTCTTC
CASGPGLAVYNEQFF
>TRBD1|TRBV18|TRBJ1-1|few
TGTGCCAGCTCACCTTTACAGGGGGCAACCTTCACTGAAGCTTTCTTT
CASSPLQGATFTEAFF
>.|TRBV5-4|TRBJ2-2|.
TGTGCCAGCAGCTTGGGTGGTAGCGCGGGCGCCGGGGAGCTGTTTTTT
CASSLGGSAGAGELFF